This entry is about one T cell receptor beta chain. Profiling relied on immunoSEQ multiplex PCR, and the TCRdb table lists in-frame clones only, not all of them. This sample has some 33,000 clones, with around 94% found just once. This sample stems from a study of T cell clones after liver transplantation. The CDR3 loop spans 16 amino acids. The V end was cut by 4 bases, the J end by 0 bases, with 14 bases between. Germline CDR1 and CDR2: LGHNA and YNFKEQ. Source: CD8+ T cells from blood, taken 12 months after liver transplant. The clonotype comes from a human patient who received a liver transplant. A share of the T cells may be of graft donor origin. This sequence joins TRBV4-2 and TRBJ2-3; D is unresolved. The CDR3 is CASSPSVGASTDTQYF. In DNA form, the CDR3 reads TGTGCCAGCAGCCCCTCCGTCGGCGCCAGCACAGATACGCAGTATTTT.